The sequence of this TCR beta chain was determined in a study of a mutant IDH1 vaccine in newly diagnosed glioma. Whole-study context: The start of vaccination came 4-6 weeks after radiotherapy alone, or with temozolomide cycles.

The V gene's germline CDR1 is MNHEY and CDR2 SVGAGI. V dropped 5 bases and J dropped 3 bases, with 11 bases sitting between them. The CDR3 sequence is 14 residues long. As to time point: week 23, last vaccination. Topical imiquimod accompanied each vaccine dose, which consisted of 300 ug of mutant IDH1 20-mer peptide. Produced via immunoSEQ multiplex PCR; TCRdb's table is partial and in-frame only. The table shows tens of thousands of clones, with about 82% occurring only once. Remarks on this clone: The antigen is unknown.

The TCR sequence derives from a man aged 30 to 45 with glioma. Some clones in this sample may be carry-over from other donors' samples. The sequencing here drew on PBMCs, taken from a glioma patient whose treatment included an IDH1 peptide vaccine. The chain couples TRBV6-5 to TRBJ2-1, with D uncertain. CDR3 residues: CASSLVAHYNEQFF. As DNA, the CDR3 is TGTGCCAGCAGTCTCGTGGCGCACTACAATGAGCAGTTCTTC.